Each of the 16 T cell receptor beta chains below was sequenced from the same sample in a study of cytomegalovirus exposure and HLA in healthy donors. Only in-frame clones appear in the TCRdb table, and some are missing; sequencing was by immunoSEQ multiplex PCR. The repertoire holds about 130,000 clones, 75% to 90% seen once, with less than 8% in the top ten. Input material: PBMCs. These receptors were collected from a woman under 40 in good health and CMV-seropositive.

V and J are TRBV28 and TRBJ2-7; D remains ambiguous. The CDR3 consists of 14 residues. Trimming took off 4 bases at V and 6 bases at J, with 16 bases between the two ends. CDR1 is MDHEN and CDR2 is SYDVKM in the germline V gene. The CDR3 is CASSSPATYGEQYF. The CDR3 DNA is TGTGCCAGCAGTTCTCCTGCAACTTACGGCGAGCAGTACTTC.

The chain employs TRBV10-2 and TRBJ1-2; 7 positions match TRBD1. There are 13 residues in the CDR3. The germline V gene has CDR1 WSHSY and CDR2 SAAADI. J gave up 4 bases and V 7 bases, and 6 bases lay outside the gene matches. CDR3 DNA sequence: TGCGCCAGCACGGCAGGGGGAATCTATGGCTACACCTTC. Residues: CASTAGGIYGYTF.

The chain couples TRBV7-9 to TRBJ2-7; D remains unclear. V was cut by 7 bases and J by 7 bases, with 17 bases left in between. This CDR3 region has 13 residues. Looked up from germline, CDR1 is SEHNR and CDR2 is FQNEAQ (reference sequence). CDR3 coding DNA: TGTGCCAGCACCAGCGTGAACCCTAAGGAGCAGTACTTC. Amino acid sequence: CASTSVNPKEQYF.

CDR3 sequence: CASSYGAELYGYTF. As DNA, the CDR3 is TGTGCCAGCAGTTACGGGGCAGAACTTTATGGCTACACCTTC. The rearrangement joins TRBV6-6 to TRBJ1-2; possible D gene TRBD1, 5 bases. This CDR3 has 14 amino acids. The germline gives CDR1 MNHNY, CDR2 SVGAGI (reference sequence). Trimming pared 2 bases from V and 5 bases from J, leaving 12 bases between.

V is TRBV6-1 and J is TRBJ1-5, with 8 bases lining up with TRBD1. The length of the CDR3 is 15 residues. Germline V gives CDR1 MNHNS, CDR2 SASEGT. V was pared by 6 bases and J by 2 bases, with 6 bases of the junction left unmatched. The DNA of the CDR3 is TGTGCCAGCAGCCGCGACAGGGGAGGCAATCAGCCCCAGCATTTT. Encoded protein: CASSRDRGGNQPQHF.

The rearrangement uses TRBV9 and TRBJ2-2, with TRBD2 matching 9 bases. Germline V gene sequence: CDR1 SGDLS, CDR2 YYNGEE. J lost 4 bases, V lost 0 bases, and 7 bases had no gene match. The CDR3 has 17 residues. As DNA, the CDR3 is TGTGCCAGCAGCGTAGCGCGGGAGGGTCGCGGCACCGGGGAGCTGTTTTTT. Its protein product is CASSVAREGRGTGELFF.

The genes are TRBV4-2 and TRBJ2-3, with unresolved D. Between the trimmed V and J ends, which lost 0 bases and 8 bases, there was a span of 6 bases. The germline CDR1 and CDR2 sequences are LGHNA and YNFKEQ. The CDR3 spans 12 residues. DNA for the CDR3: TGTGCCAGCAGCCAAGATTGGAGTACGCAGTATTTT. This codes for CASSQDWSTQYF.

The CDR3 DNA reads as TGTGCCAGCAGTAGACAAGCTGGGGCCAACGTCCTGACTTTC. It codes for CASSRQAGANVLTF. The chain links TRBV2 to TRBJ2-6; D not resolved. The CDR3 totals 14 residues. The V end was cut by 5 bases, the J end by 2 bases, with 7 bases between. CDR1 is SNHLY and CDR2 is FYNNEI in the germline V gene.

The gene calls are TRBV7-2 and TRBJ2-5; D perhaps matches TRBD2 (6 bases). Trimming shortened V by 4 bases and J by 5 bases, and 23 bases separated the two germline ends. In germline, CDR1 is SGHTA, CDR2 FQGNSA. There are 17 residues in the CDR3. CDR3 loop: CASSYQRGLPLGETQYF. The CDR3 coding sequence is TGTGCCAGCAGCTATCAAAGGGGACTCCCCCTTGGGGAGACCCAGTACTTC.

V is TRBV6-5 and J is TRBJ1-2; TRBD1 aligns across 9 bases. Trimming removed 6 bases from V and 3 bases from J; junction bases left unmatched: 5. This CDR3 spans 14 amino acids. From germline, CDR1 is MNHEY and CDR2 SVGAGI. CDR3 sequence (DNA): TGTGCCAGCAGCAGACAGGGGGTTGACTATGGCTACACCTTC. Amino acids: CASSRQGVDYGYTF.

CDR3 sequence (DNA): TGCAGCGTCGGGGACAGGGTAGCAACAGATACGCAGTATTTT. Translated, it gives CSVGDRVATDTQYF. V usage is TRBV29-1 and J usage is TRBJ2-3; 9 bases are a match to TRBD1. V was pared by 6 bases and J by 3 bases, with 7 bases of the junction left unmatched. This CDR3 is built from 14 residues. Germline V gene sequence: CDR1 SQVTM, CDR2 ANQGSEA.

This chain links TRBV28 with TRBJ1-1, with no clear D. The CDR3 totals 13 residues. From germline, CDR1 is MDHEN and CDR2 SYDVKM. Trimming cost V 2 bases and J 5 bases, with 9 bases left between them. DNA of the CDR3: TGTGCCAGCAGTTTAGGCCCGGGGACTGAAGCTTTCTTT. Translating it yields CASSLGPGTEAFF.

The V gene is TRBV10-3, the J gene TRBJ1-5; 8 bases line up with TRBD1. The CDR3 extends over 16 amino acids. V lost 4 bases and J lost 1; bases outside the gene matches: 6. Germline V gene lookup returns CDR1 ENHRY and CDR2 SYGVKD. CDR3 sequence (DNA): TGTGCCATCAGTGGGGGTACAGGGGGAAGCAATCAGCCCCAGCATTTT. Translation: CAISGGTGGSNQPQHF.

V and J are TRBV27 and TRBJ2-7; 12 bases align to TRBD2. V was clipped by 6 bases and J by 3 bases; unmatched bases: 3. From germline, CDR1 is MNHEY and CDR2 SMNVEV (reference sequence). The CDR3 extends over 14 amino acids. The CDR3 loop reads CASSWTSGNYEQYF. CDR3 in DNA: TGTGCCAGCAGCTGGACTAGCGGGAACTACGAGCAGTACTTC.

The chain joins TRBV29-1 to TRBJ2-7; D is possibly TRBD2 (6 bases). Trimming removed 6 bases at V and 3 bases at J, with 15 bases between. This CDR3 contains 13 residues. Germline CDR1 SQVTM, CDR2 ANQGSEA. The CDR3 here is CSVGLLGGYEQYF. CDR3 DNA: TGCAGCGTCGGCCTCTTGGGGGGCTACGAGCAGTACTTC.

The chain carries TRBV14 and TRBJ2-7; D uncertain. Deletions cut 4 bases from V and 1 base from J, with 8 bases between. From germline, CDR1 is SGHDN and CDR2 FVKESK. CDR3 length equals 13 residues. CDR3 protein: CASSPGLSYEQYF. CDR3 sequence (DNA): TGTGCCAGCAGCCCGGGTTTGTCCTACGAGCAGTACTTC. The full variable domain, in which reference TRBV14 and TRBJ2-7 provide the parts outside the CDR3, is EAGVTQFPSHSVIEKGQTVTLRCDPISGHDNLYWYRRVMGKEIKFLLHFVKESKQDESGMPNNRFLAERTGGTYSTLKVQPAELEDSGVYFCASSPGLSYEQYFGPGTRLTVT.